A selection of T cell receptor beta chains follows, all from one sample in a study of cytomegalovirus exposure and HLA in healthy donors. TCRdb keeps only in-frame clones here, not all; method: immunoSEQ multiplex PCR. Of approximately 110,000 clones in the sample, roughly 78% were seen once. The sample was PBMCs. Receptors were obtained from a woman between 40 and 50 years old in good health and CMV-seronegative. CDR3s include the opening cysteine and the closing phenylalanine or tryptophan. A D gene is named only where the DNA matches it firmly. The listing skips clone size in some rows; elsewhere it reads once, few, many or a size class.

j_call v_call clone_size d_call cdr3_nt cdr3_aa
TRBJ2-1 TRBV5-1 . TRBD2 TGCGCCAGCAGCCTACTCGGCGGGGGAAACAATGAGCAGTTCTTC CASSLLGGGNNEQFF
TRBJ2-5 TRBV29-1 . . TGCAGCGTATGGACCGGGACAACAGAGACCCAGTACTTC CSVWTGTTETQYF
TRBJ1-2 TRBV6-5 . . TGTGCCAGCAGTTACTCCGGGGGGCGCGGCTCCTATGGCTACACCTTC CASSYSGGRGSYGYTF
TRBJ1-1 TRBV29-1 . TRBD1 TGCAGCGTTAACAGGGGGAACACTGAAGCTTTCTTT CSVNRGNTEAFF
TRBJ1-5 TRBV27 . TRBD1 TGTGCCAGCAGTTTATCCCCACAGGGGGAACAGCCCCAGCATTTT CASSLSPQGEQPQHF
TRBJ1-1 TRBV28 . . TGTGCCAGCAGTCCTACAGGGAAAATGAACACTGAAGCTTTCTTT CASSPTGKMNTEAFF
TRBJ2-7 TRBV25-1 . . TGTGCCAGCAGTGAAGCGGGGGACAACTCCTACGAGCAGTACTTC CASSEAGDNSYEQYF
TRBJ2-7 TRBV5-1 . . TGCGCCAGCAGGACCGACAACTACGAGCAGTACTTC CASRTDNYEQYF
TRBJ1-1 TRBV14 . . TGTGCCAGCAGCCGCCTGACGGGGAACACTGAAGCTTTCTTT CASSRLTGNTEAFF
TRBJ2-2 TRBV18 . . TGTGCCAGCTCTCCGAGCACCGGGGAGCTGTTTTTT CASSPSTGELFF
TRBJ2-3 TRBV11-2 . TRBD2 TGTGCCAGCAGCTTAGTTGCGGGAGGAGAAGCAGATACGCAGTATTTT CASSLVAGGEADTQYF
TRBJ2-7 TRBV5-1 . . TGCGCCAGCAGCTTGGCGACAGTCTACGAGCAGTACTTC CASSLATVYEQYF
TRBJ2-7 TRBV2 . TRBD1 TGTGCCACCTCTCTTGGGACAGGGGCCTACGAGCAGTACTTC CATSLGTGAYEQYF
TRBJ2-7 TRBV28 . . TGTGCCAGCAGTACCCGACAGGACTCCTACGAGCAGTACTTC CASSTRQDSYEQYF
TRBJ1-1 TRBV6-6 few TRBD1 TGTGCCAGCAGGGACAGGGGCACTGAAGCTTTCTTT CASRDRGTEAFF
TRBJ1-2 TRBV4-3 . TRBD1 TGCGCCAGCAGCCAAGATGGGAGGACAGGGAAGTTCTATGGCTACACCTTC CASSQDGRTGKFYGYTF
TRBJ2-5 TRBV10-1 . . TGCGCCAGCAGTCTGGACAGCTTAGGGACCCAGTACTTC CASSLDSLGTQYF
TRBJ2-4 TRBV6-5 . . TGTGCCAGCAGCCCTTCCCGCGGCGTCATTCAGTACTTC CASSPSRGVIQYF
TRBJ2-1 TRBV27 . . TGTGCCAGCAGTTTAGGGTGGAGCTCCTACAATGAGCAGTTCTTC CASSLGWSSYNEQFF
TRBJ2-3 TRBV29-1 . TRBD1 TGCAGTGCCGGACAGGGGAGCACAGATACGCAGTATTTT CSAGQGSTDTQYF
TRBJ1-5 TRBV14 . TRBD1 TGTGCCAGCAGCCAAGCACCAGGACAGGGGGCGGTTCGGCAGCCCCAGCATTTT CASSQAPGQGAVRQPQHF
TRBJ1-1 TRBV29-1 few . TGCAGCGTTGTAGGTGCCGGGGGTACTGAAGCTTTCTTT CSVVGAGGTEAFF
TRBJ1-3 TRBV9 . TRBD1 TGTGCCAGCAGCGTAGGGACAGGGGAGTCGGGAAGTGGAAACACCATATATTTT CASSVGTGESGSGNTIYF
TRBJ2-5 TRBV15 . . TGTGCCACCTCCGGTTTAAGGACAGCGGGGGAGACCCAGTACTTC CATSGLRTAGETQYF
TRBJ1-2 TRBV30 . . TGTGCCTGGAGTTTTCCCTATTCTGATGGCTACACCTTC CAWSFPYSDGYTF
TRBJ2-3 TRBV5-6 . . TGTGCCAGCAGCTCCAATCCCGTCGGACTATTGGGCACAGATACGCAGTATTTT CASSSNPVGLLGTDTQYF
TRBJ1-2 TRBV28 . . TGTGCCAGCAGTTTTCGGACAGTAGTTAACTATGGCTACACCTTC CASSFRTVVNYGYTF
TRBJ2-7 TRBV9 . . TGTGCCAGCAGCGTAGGGAAGGCGGTAGAGTACTTC CASSVGKAVEYF
TRBJ2-5 TRBV11-2 . TRBD2 TGTGCCAGCAGCTCAGGACTAGCGGGGCTCCAAGAGACCCAGTACTTC CASSSGLAGLQETQYF
TRBJ1-3 TRBV5-6 . . TGTGCCAGCAGCTTGGATGTGGGGCCGGGAAACACCATATATTTT CASSLDVGPGNTIYF
TRBJ1-1 TRBV29-1 . . TGCAGCGTTGAAGGGCAGGGAGGGACTGAAGCTTTCTTT CSVEGQGGTEAFF
TRBJ1-5 TRBV5-1 . . TGCGCCAGCAGCTTGGCAGGGGATAGCAATCAGCCCCAGCATTTT CASSLAGDSNQPQHF
TRBJ2-1 TRBV4-3 . . TGCGCCAGCAGCCAAGCCCTACGGGGGAGCTCCTACAATGAGCAGTTCTTC CASSQALRGSSYNEQFF
TRBJ2-1 TRBV28 . . TGTGCCAGCAGTTTCTGGGGGGGCCGCTCCAATGAGCAGTTCTTC CASSFWGGRSNEQFF
TRBJ1-1 TRBV5-1 . . TGCGCCAGCAGCTTGGTGCCGGCAGGGCTAGGGAACACTGAAGCTTTCTTT CASSLVPAGLGNTEAFF
TRBJ1-2 TRBV5-5 . . TGTGCCAGCACCGTGGGTGGGCAGTATAACTATGGCTACACCTTC CASTVGGQYNYGYTF
TRBJ2-7 TRBV6-6 once . TGTGCCAGCAGTGTAGAACAGGGAACAGCCTACGAGCAGTACTTC CASSVEQGTAYEQYF
TRBJ2-7 TRBV5-6 . . TGTGCCAGCAGCTTGAATGGATACAGCTCCTACGAGCAGTACTTC CASSLNGYSSYEQYF
TRBJ2-3 TRBV5-4 . TRBD2 TGTGCCAGCAGCTTGGGGGGACTAGCGGGTTCTACTAGCACAGATACGCAGTATTTT CASSLGGLAGSTSTDTQYF
TRBJ2-4 TRBV5-1 . TRBD2 TGCGCCAGCAGCTTGGTAGTGGGGGTAGCGGGAGGCGGAAACATTCAGTACTTC CASSLVVGVAGGGNIQYF
TRBJ2-7 TRBV27 few . TGTGCCAGCAGTTTATCGCCCCCCCCGAGAGTCTACGAGCAGTACTTC CASSLSPPPRVYEQYF
TRBJ1-1 TRBV10-1 . TRBD1 TGCGCCAGCAGTGACACAGGGGTAGCCACTGAAGCTTTCTTT CASSDTGVATEAFF
TRBJ1-2 TRBV27 . . TGTGCCAGCAGTCCCCGTTTTAGGGAGCCCTATGGCTACACCTTC CASSPRFREPYGYTF
TRBJ2-3 TRBV27 . TRBD2 TGTGCCAGCAAACTAGCGGGGGGTTTAGATACGCAGTATTTT CASKLAGGLDTQYF
TRBJ1-2 TRBV5-6 . TRBD1 TGTGCCAGCGGACAGGGGGTAAACTATGGCTACACCTTC CASGQGVNYGYTF
TRBJ2-2 TRBV4-3 few TRBD1 TGCGCCAGCAGCCAAGGCTCCCAGGGGGCGCGGGGCGGGGAGCTGTTTTTT CASSQGSQGARGGELFF
TRBJ1-6 TRBV16 . TRBD1 TGTGCCAGCAGCCCGGGACAGGGGGCGTCACCCCTCCACTTT CASSPGQGASPLHF
TRBJ2-5 TRBV5-1 . . TGCGCCAGCGCTTTACCCAGGGTTTCAGAGACCCAGTACTTC CASALPRVSETQYF
TRBJ2-7 TRBV6-5 . TRBD2 TGTGCCAGCAGTTACTCAGTCAGCGGGGGTAACGAGCAGTACTTC CASSYSVSGGNEQYF
TRBJ2-2 TRBV9 . TRBD1 TGTGCCAGCAGCCCCCGACAGGGGAGGAACACCGGGGAGCTGTTTTTT CASSPRQGRNTGELFF
TRBJ2-5 TRBV28 . TRBD2 TGTGCCAGCAGTTATACTAGCGGGGGTAGGACAGAGACCCAGTACTTC CASSYTSGGRTETQYF
TRBJ1-3 TRBV5-5 once . TGTGCCAGCAGCCCGCGACAGGTAGAGTCCACTGGAAACACCATATATTTT CASSPRQVESTGNTIYF